This TCR beta chain was recovered during a study of graft-versus-host responses after intestinal transplantation. Study summary: Uniformly, recipients were administered anti-thymocyte globulin induction with subsequent tacrolimus and steroids for around 3 years. Study-level results: An association linked early post-transplant HvG declines with peak circulating GvH clone levels. Investigators detected GvH clones in recipient marrow, with some emerging earlier in ileum or blood.

The table came from immunoSEQ multiplex PCR; TCRdb's copy has only in-frame clones and leaves some out. The sample lists some 15,000 clones; about 83% were seen once. This clone has just one count. Its target is unknown. Intraepithelial lymphocytes and lamina propria lymphocytes were released through processing of graft tissue. Sequencing used ileum tissue, obtained approximately 590 days after intestinal transplantation. The source of this sequence is a human patient who received an intestinal transplant, so some T cells may come from the graft donor.

CDR3 nucleotide sequence: TGTGCCAGCAGCGCCAATCTTGGGGTTGGCACTGAAGCTTTCTTT. Translation: CASSANLGVGTEAFF. This sequence joins TRBV9 and TRBJ1-1; no firm D call. The CDR3 contains 15 residues. Looked up from germline, CDR1 is SGDLS and CDR2 is YYNGEE. V shed 3 bases and J shed 4 bases, with 16 bases lying between them.